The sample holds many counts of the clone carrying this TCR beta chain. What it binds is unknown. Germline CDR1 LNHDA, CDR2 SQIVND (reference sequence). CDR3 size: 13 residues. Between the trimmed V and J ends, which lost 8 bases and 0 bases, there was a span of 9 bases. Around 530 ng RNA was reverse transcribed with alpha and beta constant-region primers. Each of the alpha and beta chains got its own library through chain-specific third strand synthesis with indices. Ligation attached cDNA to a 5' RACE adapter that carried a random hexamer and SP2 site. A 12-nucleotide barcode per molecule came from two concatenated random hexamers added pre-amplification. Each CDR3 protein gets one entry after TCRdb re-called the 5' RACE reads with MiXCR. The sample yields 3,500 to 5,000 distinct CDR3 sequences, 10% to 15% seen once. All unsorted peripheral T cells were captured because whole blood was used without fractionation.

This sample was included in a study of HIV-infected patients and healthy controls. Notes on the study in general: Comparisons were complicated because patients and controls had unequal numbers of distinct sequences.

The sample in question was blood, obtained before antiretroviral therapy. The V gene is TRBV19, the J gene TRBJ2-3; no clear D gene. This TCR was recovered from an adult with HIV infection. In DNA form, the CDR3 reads TGTGCCAGTTTGGCGGTTAGCACAGATACGCAGTATTTT. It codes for CASLAVSTDTQYF.